These 8 T cell receptor beta chains were sequenced from one sample in a study of cytomegalovirus exposure and HLA in healthy donors. 13 Jbeta primers and 60 Vbeta primers were used for the PCR. Libraries were prepared by immunoSEQ multiplex PCR; TCRdb keeps only in-frame clonotypes and omits some of them. The data contain some 150,000 clones, approximately 80% of them singletons. The sample taken for sequencing was PBMCs. All receptors derive from a woman in her 40s in good health and CMV-seropositive.

V is TRBV4-1 and J is TRBJ2-7, with 10 bases lining up with TRBD2. The CDR3 contains 18 residues. The ends lost 0 bases at V and 9 bases at J; junction bases unmatched: 17. In germline, CDR1 is MGHRA, CDR2 YSYEKL. CDR3 sequence (DNA): TGCGCCAGCAGCCAAGATCGTGCTAGCGGGAGTTTTCCTACGAGGCAGTACTTC. It translates to CASSQDRASGSFPTRQYF.

The rearrangement joins TRBV29-1 to TRBJ2-2; TRBD1 is a possible D gene (5 bases). The germline V gene encodes CDR1 SQVTM and CDR2 ANQGSEA. The V end lost 6 bases, the J end lost 5 bases, and 16 bases lay between the germline ends. The CDR3 is 14 residues long. The CDR3 bases are TGCAGCGTCCCCTCTAAGGGGCGAACCGGGGAGCTGTTTTTT. Encoded protein: CSVPSKGRTGELFF.

The gene calls are TRBV7-9 and TRBJ1-5; 8 bases map to TRBD1. Germline values: CDR1 SEHNR, CDR2 FQNEAQ (reference sequence). CDR3 length: 15 amino acids. V lost 3 bases to trimming and J lost 3 bases; unmatched junction nucleotides: 4. Written as DNA, the CDR3 is TGTGCCAGCAGCTTTGACAGGGGCGACAATCAGCCCCAGCATTTT. Translated, it gives CASSFDRGDNQPQHF.

The chain links TRBV6-4 to TRBJ1-1; 7 nucleotides match TRBD1. The CDR3 contains 13 residues. Germline CDR1 and CDR2: MRHNA and SNTAGT. J was trimmed by 5 bases and V by 4 bases; bases with no gene match: 4. CDR3 loop: CASSAMTGTEAFF. The CDR3, as DNA: TGTGCCAGCAGTGCGATGACAGGGACTGAAGCTTTCTTT.

V is TRBV6-5 and J is TRBJ2-1, with 7 nucleotides matching TRBD2. Looked up from germline, CDR1 is MNHEY and CDR2 is SVGAGI. This CDR3 is built from 15 residues. Germline trimming cut 6 bases from V and 5 bases from J; bases unmatched to any gene: 10. The CDR3 DNA reads as TGTGCCAGCAGAGGGGCGGGAGTAGGGGACAATGAGCAGTTCTTC. Its translation: CASRGAGVGDNEQFF.

The V gene is TRBV5-1, the J gene TRBJ1-5; 8 bases agree with TRBD1. After removal of 4 bases from V and 4 bases from J, the junction contained 7 bases not matched to a gene. This CDR3 has 15 residues. Looked up from germline, CDR1 is SGHRS and CDR2 is YFSETQ. CDR3 DNA sequence: TGCGCCAGCAGCGTCACAGGGGGTTGGAATCAGCCCCAGCATTTT. It translates to CASSVTGGWNQPQHF. Filled out from reference TRBV5-1 and TRBJ1-5, the complete variable domain reads KAGVTQTPRYLIKTRGQQVTLSCSPISGHRSVSWYQQTPGQGLQFLFEYFSETQRNKGNFPGRFSGRQFSNSRSEMNVSTLELGDSALYLCASSVTGGWNQPQHFGDGTRLSIL.

The CDR3: CASSPQRSYEQYF. CDR3 sequence (DNA): TGTGCCAGCTCACCACAGAGGAGCTACGAGCAGTACTTC. The chain links TRBV18 to TRBJ2-7; no definite D call. V shed 1 base and J shed 3 bases, with 7 bases lying between them. CDR3 size: 13 residues. Per the germline V gene, CDR1 is KGHSH and CDR2 is LQKENI.

Notes on this clone: The sample carries other DNA sequences with the same CDR3. The chain carries TRBV2 and TRBJ2-3; 8 bases line up with TRBD2. The trim removed 5 bases at V and 0 bases at J, leaving 4 bases unmatched. This CDR3 is built from 15 residues. Germline CDR1 and CDR2: SNHLY and FYNNEI. The CDR3 nucleotides read TGTGCCAGCAGTACTAGCGGAGCTAGCACAGATACGCAGTATTTT. It specifies CASSTSGASTDTQYF.